Each of the 30 T cell receptor beta chains below was sequenced from the same sample in a study of molecular identifiers for immune sequencing clone quantification. Via MiXCR, TCRdb re-called the PCR reads, giving one row per CDR3 protein. In the table there are 85,000 to 120,000 distinct CDR3 sequences, around 30% of which are singletons. The sample consisted of naive CD8+ T cells from blood, with Jurkat cell RNA spiked in. As to subset: FACS-sorted CD8+CD4-CCR7+CD45RA+ naive T cells. The origin of the receptors is a human donor in good health. Some libraries in this study had Jurkat cell RNA spiked in.

On this clonotype itself: Sequence at one end of the junction differs from germline and may be a read error. The genes are TRBV4-1 and TRBJ2-5; TRBD2 agrees at 7 bases. The CDR3 has 17 residues. Germline CDR1 and CDR2: MGHRA and YSYEKL. The CDR3 coding sequence is TGCGCCAGCAGCCGGAGTCAAGCGGGGCCGCTCCAAGAGCCCCAGTACTTC. Translated: CASSRSQAGPLQEPQYF.

In its sample, this clonotype was seen many times. V gene TRBV28 combines with J gene TRBJ2-7, with 9 bases fitting TRBD2. This CDR3 is built from 15 residues. Germline V gene lookup returns CDR1 MDHEN and CDR2 SYDVKM. Trimming at V came to 1 base and at J to 2 bases, leaving 3 bases not matched to a gene. CDR3 region: CASSLSTSGPYEQYF. The DNA of the CDR3 is TGTGCCAGCAGTTTATCCACTAGCGGGCCCTACGAGCAGTACTTC.

This clonotype was picked up a small number of times. The gene calls are TRBV4-3 and TRBJ1-5, with D maybe TRBD1 (5 bases). This CDR3 has 15 residues. Germline V lookup: CDR1 LGHNA, CDR2 YSLEER. V lost 4 bases and J 4 bases, leaving 14 bases between the germline ends. In nucleotides, the CDR3 is TGCGCCAGCAGCCCTACCCACGGGGCGAATCAGCCCCAGCATTTT. Its translation: CASSPTHGANQPQHF.

This chain uses TRBV28 with TRBJ2-3, with D possibly being TRBD2 (5 bases). CDR1 and CDR2 from the germline V gene are MDHEN and SYDVKM. The CDR3 covers 19 residues. Between the trimmed V and J ends, which lost 7 bases and 0 bases, there was a span of 26 bases. The CDR3 region is CASTSVWQSGDFSTDTQYF. In DNA form, the CDR3 reads TGTGCCAGCACCTCAGTTTGGCAAAGCGGTGACTTTAGCACAGATACGCAGTATTTT.

The genes are TRBV7-9 and TRBJ2-2; weak D call: TRBD1 (7 bases). This CDR3 comprises 16 residues. Germline CDR1 is SEHNR and CDR2 is FQNEAQ (reference sequence). V lost 6 bases and J 1 base, leaving 15 bases between the germline ends. Here the CDR3 reads CASRKAGQMNTGELFF. The CDR3 DNA sequence: TGTGCCAGCAGAAAGGCGGGACAGATGAACACCGGGGAGCTGTTTTTT.

This clonotype appeared many times. The gene calls are TRBV9 and TRBJ2-3; TRBD2 aligns across 10 bases. Germline V gene lookup returns CDR1 SGDLS and CDR2 YYNGEE. CDR3 length equals 15 residues. J gave up 4 bases and V 4 bases, and 6 bases lay outside the gene matches. CDR3 sequence: CASSPLAGGADTQYF. As DNA, the CDR3 is TGTGCCAGCAGCCCATTAGCGGGAGGCGCAGATACGCAGTATTTT.

Turning to this clonotype: A read error may explain this, as a much larger clone is one base away. The genes are TRBV15 and TRBJ2-4; D is unresolved. Germline values: CDR1 LNHNV, CDR2 YYDKDF (reference sequence). The CDR3 length is 14 residues. The CDR3 DNA is TGTGCCACCAGCGGAGATCGTATGGGTGACATTCAGTACTTC. As protein: CATSGDRMGDIQYF.

Note on this clonotype: This may arise from a read error, as a much more abundant clone is one base away. V usage is TRBV7-9 and J usage is TRBJ2-6; D uncertain. The germline gives CDR1 SEHNR, CDR2 FQNEAQ (reference sequence). Trimming pared 0 bases from V and 2 bases from J, leaving 5 bases between. CDR3 size: 15 residues. The CDR3 region has the DNA TGTGCCAGCAGCTTAGCTCAGACTGGGGCCAACGTCCTGACTTTC. Its translation is CASSLAQTGANVLTF.

V is TRBV6-2 or TRBV6-3 and J is TRBJ2-1; no clear D. The CDR3 extends over 11 amino acids. The germline CDR1 and CDR2 sequences are MNHEY and SVGEGT. V was cut by 6 bases and J by 10 bases, with 10 bases left in between. DNA of the CDR3: TGTGCCAGCAGCCAGCCCCCCGAGCAGTTCTTC. This codes for CASSQPPEQFF.

As regards this clonotype: One junction end disagrees with the germline gene, perhaps due to a read error. The chain has TRBV20-1 and TRBJ1-5; TRBD1 is a possible D gene (5 bases). The CDR3 runs to 16 residues. The germline gives CDR1 DFQATT, CDR2 SNEGSKA (reference sequence). The CDR3 protein is CSARQGGGEYHQPQQF. CDR3 coding DNA: TGCAGTGCTAGACAAGGTGGAGGGGAATATCATCAGCCCCAGCAATTT.

This clonotype was detected only a few times. This chain links TRBV7-2 with TRBJ1-5; TRBD1 is a possible D gene (5 bases). The CDR3 covers 17 residues. The germline CDR1 and CDR2 sequences are SGHTA and FQGNSA. V lost 2 bases and J lost 0, with 14 bases in between. In DNA, the CDR3 is TGTGCCAGCAGCTTAACCGGGACGTCTTATAGCAATCAGCCCCAGCATTTT. It is translated as CASSLTGTSYSNQPQHF.

As regards this clonotype: This could be a read error, since a much larger clone is one nucleotide away. The V call is TRBV28, the J call TRBJ2-7; D not resolved. The CDR3 covers 12 residues. Deletions cut 5 bases from V and 0 bases from J, with 5 bases between. Germline values: CDR1 MDHEN, CDR2 SYDVKM. For the CDR3, the DNA is TGTGCCAGCAGTCTGTGCTCCTACGAGCAGTACTTC. Translating gives CASSLCSYEQYF.

This clonotype was observed a handful of times. The rearrangement uses TRBV5-4 and TRBJ2-7, with 9 bases aligning to TRBD2. V shed 4 bases, J shed 0 bases, and the junction held 8 bases outside the gene matches. Germline CDR1 is SGHNT and CDR2 is YYREEE (reference sequence). This CDR3 has 16 residues. CDR3 protein: CASSPLAGASSYEQYF. The CDR3 bases are TGTGCCAGCAGCCCCTTAGCGGGGGCGAGCTCCTACGAGCAGTACTTC. The full variable domain, completed using reference TRBV5-4 and TRBJ2-7, is ETGVTQSPTHLIKTRGQQVTLRCSSQSGHNTVSWYQQALGQGPQFIFQYYREEENGRGNFPPRFSGLQFPNYSSELNVNALELDDSALYLCASSPLAGASSYEQYFGPGTRLTVT.

There are a few counts of this clonotype. The CDR3 bases are TGCAGTGCTAGAAGACTAGCTCCTACCTACGAGCAGTACTTC. As protein: CSARRLAPTYEQYF. This chain links TRBV20-1 with TRBJ2-7; TRBD2 agrees at 7 bases. Germline V gene data show CDR1 as DFQATT and CDR2 as SNEGSKA (reference sequence). V shed 2 bases and J 2 bases; nucleotides not matched to a gene: 6. The CDR3 is 14 amino acids.

This clonotype was detected a few times. J is TRBJ2-1 and V is TRBV7-9; D might be TRBD2 (6 bases). V was pared by 10 bases and J by 5 bases, with 9 bases between. Germline-derived CDR1 and CDR2 are SEHNR and FQNEAQ (reference sequence). CDR3 length: 11 amino acids. The CDR3, as DNA: TGTGCCACGGGGGTCGACAATGAGCAGTTCTTC. This sequence encodes CATGVDNEQFF.

This chain uses TRBV7-9 with TRBJ1-2; unclear D gene. Germline V lookup: CDR1 SEHNR, CDR2 FQNEAQ (reference sequence). This CDR3 contains 19 residues. Deletions cut 4 bases from V and 7 bases from J, with 31 bases between. Written as DNA, the CDR3 is TGTGCCAGCAGCTCCACCCGTCTCGGGCCGCGGGCTATTGGAGGTGGCTACACCTTC. Its protein is CASSSTRLGPRAIGGGYTF.

Details on this clonotype: The CDR3 does not end in the conserved phenylalanine or tryptophan, so this is likely a read error. The CDR3 sequence: CASSIWDRAYEQYI. Here the CDR3 DNA reads TGTGCCAGTAGTATTTGGGACCGAGCCTACGAGCAGTACATC. The chain is built from TRBV19 and TRBJ2-7; D assignment may be TRBD1 or TRBD2 (5 bases each). Germline V gene lookup returns CDR1 LNHDA and CDR2 SQIVND (reference sequence). The CDR3 contains 14 residues. Deletions cut 3 bases from V and 2 bases from J, with 11 bases between.

This rearrangement joins TRBV7-6 to TRBJ2-2; D uncertain. The CDR3 is made up of 16 amino acids. Germline CDR1 and CDR2: SGHVS and FNYEAQ. V dropped 2 bases and J dropped 3 bases, with 13 bases sitting between them. Here the CDR3 reads CASSLLTSPHTGELFF. For the CDR3, the DNA is TGTGCCAGCAGCTTACTGACGAGTCCTCACACCGGGGAGCTGTTTTTT.

V gene TRBV27 combines with J gene TRBJ1-1, with D perhaps matching TRBD1 (6 bases). This CDR3 comprises 13 residues. The V and J ends lost 1 base and 7 bases respectively, with 10 bases between them. Germline V gene sequence: CDR1 MNHEY, CDR2 SMNVEV (reference sequence). This CDR3 is CASSLWGAFEAFF. The CDR3 DNA is TGTGCCAGCAGTTTATGGGGGGCTTTTGAAGCTTTCTTT.

This clonotype has only a few counts. The chain employs TRBV7-9 and TRBJ1-2; a weak D match, TRBD1 (5 bases). The CDR3 has 13 amino acids. Germline lookup yields CDR1 SEHNR and CDR2 FQNEAQ (reference sequence). V lost 1 base, J lost 5 bases, and 8 bases lay in between. This CDR3 is CASSLGGTYGYTF. The CDR3 bases are TGTGCCAGCAGCTTAGGAGGGACGTATGGCTACACCTTC.

The CDR3: CASSYVRDNEQFF. CDR3 sequence (DNA): TGTGCCAGCAGTTACGTTAGGGACAATGAGCAGTTCTTC. The gene calls are TRBV6-5 and TRBJ2-1; D is unresolved. V was pared by 2 bases and J by 5 bases, with 7 bases between. This CDR3 has 13 residues. CDR1 and CDR2 (germline): MNHEY, SVGAGI.

The chain joins TRBV27 to TRBJ2-5; TRBD2 matches at 14 bases. The V segment lost 6 bases and the J segment 5 bases; nucleotides outside the gene matches: 11. From germline, CDR1 is MNHEY and CDR2 SMNVEV (reference sequence). The length of the CDR3 is 17 residues. The CDR3 DNA follows: TGTGCCAGCAGGAGGGGGACTAGCGGGAGTCTTGGGGAGACCCAGTACTTC. Translation: CASRRGTSGSLGETQYF.

The sample holds a few counts of this clonotype. V is TRBV9 and J is TRBJ2-1; D might be TRBD2 (6 bases). This CDR3 has 14 amino acids. Trimming cost V 0 bases and J 9 bases, with 13 bases left between them. From germline, CDR1 is SGDLS and CDR2 YYNGEE. CDR3 residues: CASSVGGGKGEQFF. The CDR3 DNA is TGTGCCAGCAGCGTAGGTGGGGGGAAGGGTGAGCAGTTCTTC.

In this sample, this clonotype turned up a few times. The genes are TRBV12-3 or TRBV12-4 and TRBJ2-6, with D unresolved. The CDR3 has 14 residues. The chain's CDR3 is CASEVVAGANVLTF. CDR3 in DNA: TGTGCGTCAGAGGTTGTGGCTGGGGCCAACGTCCTGACTTTC.

This clonotype was seen only once. One end of the junction fails to match germline, which may point to a read error. The gene calls are TRBV14 and TRBJ2-3; weak D call: TRBD2 (6 bases). Germline V lookup: CDR1 SGHDN, CDR2 FVKESK. CDR3 length equals 13 residues. The CDR3 loop is CASSQTPGGPQYF. The DNA of the CDR3 is TGTGCAAGCAGCCAAACCCCCGGGGGTCCGCAGTATTTT. Full variable domain (outside the CDR3, taken from reference TRBV14 and TRBJ2-3): EAGVTQFPSHSVIEKGQTVTLRCDPISGHDNLYWYRRVMGKEIKFLLHFVKESKQDESGMPNNRFLAERTGGTYSTLKVQPAELEDSGVYFCASSQTPGGPQYFGPGTRLTVL.

This clonotype was seen only once. Compared with germline, one end of the junction differs, possibly owing to a read error. The J gene is TRBJ2-7, the V gene TRBV12-3 or TRBV12-4, with D tentatively TRBD1 (6 bases). The CDR3 spans 11 residues. The CDR3 nucleotides read TGTGCCAGCAGTCCATCAGGGGAGCAGCACTTC. Its translation: CASSPSGEQHF.

This clonotype has just a few counts. The gene calls are TRBV6-5 and TRBJ2-7, with 10 nucleotides matching TRBD1. The ends lost 0 bases at V and 4 bases at J; junction bases unmatched: 3. The CDR3 totals 15 residues. Per germline, CDR1 MNHEY and CDR2 SVGAGI. In DNA, the CDR3 is TGTGCCAGCAGTTACTCCTCGGGACAGGGGTACGAGCAGTACTTC. Its translation: CASSYSSGQGYEQYF.

This clonotype was counted only a few times. This rearrangement joins TRBV28 to TRBJ2-4; 8 nucleotides align to TRBD1. There are 14 residues in the CDR3. With V trimmed by 6 bases and J by 5 bases, 6 bases remained unmatched. CDR1 is MDHEN and CDR2 is SYDVKM in the germline V gene. CDR3 protein: CASSRDRGENIQYF. DNA for the CDR3: TGTGCCAGCAGCCGAGACAGGGGCGAAAACATTCAGTACTTC.

The chain couples TRBV15 to TRBJ1-5; D is unclear. CDR1 is LNHNV, CDR2 YYDKDF, per germline (reference sequence). This CDR3 is 15 amino acids long. Trimming removed 3 bases at V and 1 base at J, with 10 bases between. CDR3: CATSSRRGSNQPQHF. DNA of the CDR3: TGTGCCACCAGCAGCCGACGGGGAAGCAATCAGCCCCAGCATTTT.

As to this clonotype: One base away lies a much larger clone, so this may be a sequencing read error. The V call is TRBV6-5, the J call TRBJ2-7; tentative D call: TRBD1 (6 bases). Germline V CDR1 and CDR2: MNHEY, SVGAGI. The CDR3 contains 15 residues. CDR3 residues: CACSLAASRRGEQYF. The CDR3 nucleotides read TGTGCCTGCAGTTTGGCCGCGAGCCGAAGGGGGGAGCAGTACTTC.